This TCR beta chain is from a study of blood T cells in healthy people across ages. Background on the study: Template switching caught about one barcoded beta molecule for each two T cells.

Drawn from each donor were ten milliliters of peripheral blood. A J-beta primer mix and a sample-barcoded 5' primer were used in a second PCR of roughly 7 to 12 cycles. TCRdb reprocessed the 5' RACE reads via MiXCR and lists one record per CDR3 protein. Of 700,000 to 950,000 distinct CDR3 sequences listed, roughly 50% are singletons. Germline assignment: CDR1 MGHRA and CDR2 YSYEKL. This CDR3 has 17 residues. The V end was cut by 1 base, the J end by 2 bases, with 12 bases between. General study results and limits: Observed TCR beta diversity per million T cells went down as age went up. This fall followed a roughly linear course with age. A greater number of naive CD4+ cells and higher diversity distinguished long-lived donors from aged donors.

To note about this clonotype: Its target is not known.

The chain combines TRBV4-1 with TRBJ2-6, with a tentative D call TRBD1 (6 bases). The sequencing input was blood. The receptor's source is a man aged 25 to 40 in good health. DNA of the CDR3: TGCGCCAGCAGCCAAGGTACAGGGAGCGCTGGGGCCAACGTCCTGACTTTC. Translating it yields CASSQGTGSAGANVLTF.